The 29 T cell receptor beta chains below all came from one sample that was sequenced in a study of CD8+CD57+ T cells in acquired aplastic anemia. The sequenced patients had an expansion of CD8+CD57+ cells seen by flow cytometry. Profiles of TCR beta VDJ and CDR3 were generated from a genomic DNA template. TCRdb reprocessed the reads via MiXCR and lists one record per CDR3 protein. The profile shows about 200,000 distinct CDR3 sequences, roughly 53% of them singletons. Sequencing input: sorted CD4+, CD8+, or CD8+CD57+ T cells (not recorded which) from PBMCs. The source is a human donor with aplastic anemia.

The sample holds many counts of this clonotype. This chain connects TRBV4-1 to TRBJ2-3; D gene ambiguous. Germline V gives CDR1 MGHRA, CDR2 YSYEKL. The CDR3 loop spans 14 amino acids. V lost 0 bases and J lost 0, with 4 bases in between. In nucleotides, the CDR3 is TGCGCCAGCAGCCAAGACACCAGCACAGATACGCAGTATTTT. Translating it yields CASSQDTSTDTQYF.

A word on this clonotype: A much more abundant neighbour one base away suggests this may be a read error. The chain couples TRBV5-6 to TRBJ1-6, with unresolved D. V lost 7 bases and J 4 bases, leaving 15 bases between the germline ends. Germline assignment: CDR1 SGHDT and CDR2 YYEEEE. The CDR3 is 15 amino acids. CDR3 protein: CASGKKSRYNSPLHF. DNA for the CDR3: TGTGCCAGCGGGAAGAAGAGCAGGTATAATTCACCCCTCCACTTT.

This rearrangement joins TRBV9 to TRBJ1-6; D perhaps matches TRBD1 (6 bases). Per the germline V gene, CDR1 is SGDLS and CDR2 is YYNGEE. Trimming shortened V by 5 bases and J by 12 bases, and 27 bases separated the two germline ends. The CDR3 extends over 17 amino acids. The CDR3 protein is CASSERTGGSTQLPLHF. The CDR3 bases are TGTGCCAGCAGTGAACGGACCGGGGGCTCCACCCAATTACCCCTCCACTTT.

This clonotype was detected only once. One end of the junction is discordant with germline, which a read error may explain. The chain carries TRBV6-5 and TRBJ1-2; 9 nucleotides agree with TRBD1. CDR1 and CDR2 from the germline V gene are MNHEY and SVGAGI. CDR3 length: 14 residues. Written as DNA, the CDR3 is TGTCCCAGCAGCCCCACAGGGGGCGAATATGGCTACACCTTC. Encoded protein: CPSSPTGGEYGYTF.

This chain uses TRBV6-6 with TRBJ1-5; no clear D. Germline-derived CDR1 and CDR2 are MNHNY and SVGAGI (reference sequence). V was pared by 5 bases and J by 10 bases, with 15 bases between. The CDR3 consists of 13 residues. The CDR3 nucleotides read TGTGCCAGCAGTGAAGTGAGAAATTCACCCCAGCATTTT. Its protein is CASSEVRNSPQHF.

This clonotype was recorded only once. The rearrangement uses TRBV2 and TRBJ1-1, with D possibly matching TRBD1 (5 bases). CDR3 length equals 14 residues. CDR1 and CDR2 from the germline V gene are SNHLY and FYNNEI. V was trimmed by 7 bases and J by 1 base, leaving 13 bases between them. The CDR3 sequence is CASKEGKRNTEAFF. DNA of the CDR3: TGTGCCAGCAAGGAGGGGAAGAGGAACACTGAAGCTTTCTTT.

The CDR3 here is CAISDSGQGVEKLFF. In DNA form, the CDR3 reads TGTGCCATCAGTGACTCGGGACAGGGCGTAGAAAAACTGTTTTTT. V and J are TRBV10-3 and TRBJ1-4; TRBD1 aligns across 9 bases. The CDR3 extends over 15 amino acids. The germline CDR1 and CDR2 sequences are ENHRY and SYGVKD. The ends lost 3 bases at V and 8 bases at J; junction bases unmatched: 7.

This clonotype has a count of ten or more. The chain recombines TRBV7-8 with TRBJ2-1, with 8 nucleotides matching TRBD2. V shed 5 bases, J shed 6 bases, and the junction held 12 bases outside the gene matches. This CDR3 region has 16 residues. Looked up from germline, CDR1 is SGHVS and CDR2 is FQNEAQ. CDR3 nucleotide sequence: TGTGCCAGCAGCCCCATGAGCGGGGGTTCTCTCAATGAGCAGTTCTTC. Residues: CASSPMSGGSLNEQFF.

The chain links TRBV5-1 to TRBJ2-5; D is possibly TRBD2 (5 bases). V lost 4 bases and J 2 bases, leaving 18 bases between the germline ends. There are 16 residues in the CDR3. Germline assignment: CDR1 SGHRS and CDR2 YFSETQ. The CDR3 bases are TGCGCCAGCAGCCAGTACGGGCGGGTGGCTCAAGAGACCCAGTACTTC. Protein: CASSQYGRVAQETQYF.

The chain links TRBV7-2 to TRBJ2-7; TRBD1 matches 8 bases. With V trimmed by 4 bases and J by 5 bases, 13 bases remained unmatched. Per germline, CDR1 SGHTA and CDR2 FQGNSA. This CDR3 is built from 16 residues. DNA for the CDR3: TGTGCCAGCAGCTCCCTGCGTGGGGCAGGGGGCAACGAGCAGTACTTC. Encoded protein: CASSSLRGAGGNEQYF. The full variable domain, its missing parts supplied by reference TRBV7-2 and TRBJ2-7, is GAGVSQSPSNKVTEKGKDVELRCDPISGHTALYWYRQSLGQGLEFLIYFQGNSAPDKSGLPSDRFSAERTGGSVSTLTIQRTQQEDSAVYLCASSSLRGAGGNEQYFGPGTRLTVT.

V is TRBV20-1 and J is TRBJ2-7, with D hard to call. There are 12 residues in the CDR3. The V end was cut by 3 bases, the J end by 5 bases, with 11 bases between. Germline V gene data show CDR1 as DFQATT and CDR2 as SNEGSKA (reference sequence). The CDR3 DNA sequence: TGCAGTGCTAGTGGGGTCGACGACGAGCAGTACTTC. Translated, it gives CSASGVDDEQYF.

The V call is TRBV29-1, the J call TRBJ2-5; weak D call: TRBD2 (6 bases). This CDR3 is built from 12 residues. CDR1 is SQVTM and CDR2 is ANQGSEA in the germline V gene. The germline V and J ends were trimmed by 6 bases and 7 bases, with 15 bases remaining between them. The DNA for the CDR3 is TGCAGCGTCTCTTCGGGAGAAGGGACCCAGTACTTC. Its translation is CSVSSGEGTQYF.

In this sample, this clonotype turned up many times. The chain is built from TRBV5-1 and TRBJ1-2, with a possible D match to TRBD1 (5 bases). Germline V gene sequence: CDR1 SGHRS, CDR2 YFSETQ. There are 16 residues in the CDR3. V was trimmed by 7 bases and J by 1 base, leaving 20 bases between them. The DNA of the CDR3 is TGCGCCAGCGGCCCCAGCACAGGTCTCTTTAACTATGGCTACACCTTC. Protein: CASGPSTGLFNYGYTF. Variable domain in full (rest from reference TRBV5-1 and TRBJ1-2): KAGVTQTPRYLIKTRGQQVTLSCSPISGHRSVSWYQQTPGQGLQFLFEYFSETQRNKGNFPGRFSGRQFSNSRSEMNVSTLELGDSALYLCASGPSTGLFNYGYTFGSGTRLTVV.

The DNA for the CDR3 is TGTGCCACCAGCAGAGATCGAGGGGTTTACAATGAGCAGTTCTTC. Amino acid sequence: CATSRDRGVYNEQFF. The chain combines TRBV15 with TRBJ2-1, with D perhaps given as TRBD1 or TRBD2 (5 bases each). Trimming stripped 0 bases from V and 4 bases from J, with 10 bases between. In germline, CDR1 is LNHNV, CDR2 YYDKDF (reference sequence). The CDR3 sequence is 15 residues long.

At least ten counts were recorded for this clonotype. This chain uses TRBV20-1 with TRBJ1-1; D is unresolved. Looked up from germline, CDR1 is DFQATT and CDR2 is SNEGSKA (reference sequence). CDR3 length equals 11 residues. V gave up 2 bases and J gave up 6 bases, with 7 bases separating them. Here the CDR3 reads CSARNTAEAFF. DNA for the CDR3: TGCAGTGCTAGAAATACAGCTGAAGCTTTCTTT.

The chain combines TRBV6-1 with TRBJ1-5, with D possibly matching TRBD1 (6 bases). V shed 3 bases and J shed 7 bases, with 13 bases lying between them. From germline, CDR1 is MNHNS and CDR2 SASEGT. The CDR3 has 14 amino acids. This chain's CDR3 is CASSDPGVGQPQHF. CDR3 DNA: TGTGCCAGCAGTGATCCAGGGGTAGGACAGCCCCAGCATTTT.

This clonotype came up many times. The chain is built from TRBV12-3 or TRBV12-4 and TRBJ1-2, with D possibly matching TRBD1 (6 bases). With 7 bases removed from V and 2 bases from J, the gap between germline ends came to 17 bases. CDR3 size: 15 residues. CDR3 sequence (DNA): TGTGCCAGCACCCTTGTGGGGGGGGGCAACTATGGCTACACCTTC. It is translated as CASTLVGGGNYGYTF.

V gene TRBV29-1 combines with J gene TRBJ1-2; 7 nucleotides align to TRBD1. Germline V gene data show CDR1 as SQVTM and CDR2 as ANQGSEA. This CDR3 has 11 residues. V gave up 4 bases and J gave up 8 bases; unmatched junction bases: 4. CDR3: CSVGGGWGYTF. For the CDR3, the DNA is TGCAGCGTTGGAGGGGGCTGGGGCTACACCTTC. The complete variable domain, with remaining parts taken from reference TRBV29-1 and TRBJ1-2, reads SAVISQKPSRDICQRGTSLTIQCQVDSQVTMMFWYRQQPGQSLTLIATANQGSEATYESGFVIDKFPISRPNLTFSTLTVSNMSPEDSSIYLCSVGGGWGYTFGSGTRLTVV.

Ten or more counts support this clonotype. V usage is TRBV6-5 and J usage is TRBJ1-1, with 8 bases lining up with TRBD1. V was clipped by 6 bases and J by 5 bases; unmatched bases: 8. Germline lookup yields CDR1 MNHEY and CDR2 SVGAGI. CDR3 length equals 14 residues. The CDR3 region is CASRYQGAATEAFF. The CDR3 bases are TGTGCCAGCAGGTACCAGGGGGCAGCGACTGAAGCTTTCTTT.

The V and J genes are TRBV4-1 and TRBJ1-2, with TRBD1 as a possible D gene (6 bases). V was clipped by 2 bases and J by 7 bases, with 17 bases between them. This CDR3 has 15 amino acids. Germline values: CDR1 MGHRA, CDR2 YSYEKL. The CDR3 coding sequence is TGCGCCAGCAGCCAATTAGGGTCCAACAGGGTTGGCTACACCTTC. Translated: CASSQLGSNRVGYTF.

V and J are TRBV2 and TRBJ1-2; 9 nucleotides line up with TRBD1. The CDR3 has 13 residues. Germline CDR1 SNHLY, CDR2 FYNNEI. Unmatched junction bases numbered 5, after V lost 6 bases and J lost 6 bases. CDR3 region: CASRKTGGDGYTF. The CDR3, as DNA: TGTGCCAGCAGAAAAACAGGGGGCGATGGCTACACCTTC. Drawing the rest from reference TRBV2 and TRBJ1-2, the complete variable domain is EPEVTQTPSHQVTQMGQEVILRCVPISNHLYFYWYRQILGQKVEFLVSFYNNEISEKSEIFDDQFSVERPDGSNFTLKIRSTKLEDSAMYFCASRKTGGDGYTFGSGTRLTVV.

Regarding this clonotype: Germline and junction disagree at one end, which may indicate a read error. CDR3 sequence reads: CASSSGASSGANVLTF. In DNA form, the CDR3 reads TGTGCCAGCAGCTCAGGGGCAAGCTCTGGGGCCAACGTCCTGACTTTC. The rearrangement uses TRBV5-1 and TRBJ2-6; D may be TRBD1 (6 bases). The CDR3 runs to 16 residues. Germline CDR1 SGHRS, CDR2 YFSETQ.

A note on this clonotype: The junction does not match germline at one end; this may be a read error. This chain connects TRBV2 to TRBJ2-2, with 7 bases identical to TRBD1. This CDR3 has 16 amino acids. CDR1 is SNHLY, CDR2 FYNNEI, per germline. Here the CDR3 DNA reads TGTGCCAGCAGTGAGATCGGACAGGCGGACACCGGGGAGTTGTTTTTT. Translation: CASSEIGQADTGELFF.

This sequence joins TRBV24-1 and TRBJ2-3; D gene uncertain. The V gene's germline CDR1 is KGHDR and CDR2 SFDVKD. The CDR3 totals 12 residues. V was clipped by 8 bases and J by 8 bases, with 13 bases between them. DNA for the CDR3: TGTGCCACCACTAATCCCACCGGTACGCAGTATTTT. Its protein product is CATTNPTGTQYF.

This clonotype was detected many times. The CDR3, as DNA: TGTGCCAGCAGTCACCCTGATTCTACAACTAATGAAAAACTGTTTTTT. Protein product: CASSHPDSTTNEKLFF. The chain joins TRBV6-6 to TRBJ1-4, with D unclear. Trimming shortened V by 5 bases and J by 0 bases, and 13 bases separated the two germline ends. The germline V gene encodes CDR1 MNHNY and CDR2 SVGAGI (reference sequence). The CDR3 length is 16 residues.

This clonotype came up many times. The rearrangement uses TRBV12-3 or TRBV12-4 and TRBJ2-3, with 8 nucleotides matching TRBD2. The V gene end was trimmed by 8 bases and the J gene end by 4 bases; junction bases not matched to a gene: 11. This CDR3 comprises 15 residues. The CDR3 loop reads CASSGGQARADTQYF. The CDR3 DNA reads TGTGCCAGCTCGGGGGGGCAGGCTAGAGCAGATACGCAGTATTTT.

V and J are TRBV2 and TRBJ2-5; 7 nucleotides align to TRBD1. Losses at the gene ends were 5 bases for V and 3 bases for J; bases not matched to a gene: 9. This CDR3 spans 15 amino acids. Per germline, CDR1 SNHLY and CDR2 FYNNEI. CDR3: CASSPGTVNEETQYF. Here the CDR3 DNA reads TGTGCCAGCAGTCCCGGGACAGTGAATGAAGAGACCCAGTACTTC.

This clonotype was recorded once. The chain has TRBV7-9 and TRBJ2-7; possibly TRBD1 for D (6 bases). The CDR3 length is 14 residues. The V gene's germline CDR1 is SEHNR and CDR2 FQNEAQ (reference sequence). V was trimmed by 9 bases and J by 6 bases, leaving 21 bases between them. The CDR3 nucleotides are TGTGCCAGTAGTGAACCGACAGGTTGGCGCGAGCAGTACTTC. Translation gives CASSEPTGWREQYF.

This chain connects TRBV15 to TRBJ2-1; D is possibly TRBD1 (6 bases). The CDR3 is 16 amino acids. V was clipped by 1 base and J by 0 bases, with 10 bases between them. Germline V gene sequence: CDR1 LNHNV, CDR2 YYDKDF (reference sequence). As DNA, the CDR3 is TGTGCCACCAGCAGAGGGTCGGACAGCTCCTACAATGAGCAGTTCTTC. This codes for CATSRGSDSSYNEQFF.